A single TCR beta chain is shown here with its context. Its target is unknown. This sample stems from a study of T cell responses to AZD1222 COVID-19 vaccine. Sequenced by immunoSEQ multiplex PCR; TCRdb stores in-frame clones only, minus some. Among around 120,000 clones, roughly nine tenths were seen once, and the ten largest hold over 2.5%. Study outcomes and limitations: Distributed over spike, vaccine-associated CD4 TCRs predominated at 160-218 and 743-854. Females outnumbered males among donors, who were mostly white British; clonal diversity was possibly underestimated.

The CDR3 covers 14 residues. V was pared by 6 bases and J by 4 bases, with 15 bases between. Germline CDR1 reads MNHNY; CDR2 reads SVGAGI (reference sequence). Sequencing used peripheral blood, obtained on day 0 of AZD1222 vaccination. This chain links TRBV6-6 with TRBJ1-2, with D possibly being TRBD1 (5 bases). This TCR derives from an adult in good health. In DNA form, the CDR3 reads TGTGCCAGCAGGGCCGGTGGGCAGGGCTATGGCTACACCTTC. This codes for CASRAGGQGYGYTF.